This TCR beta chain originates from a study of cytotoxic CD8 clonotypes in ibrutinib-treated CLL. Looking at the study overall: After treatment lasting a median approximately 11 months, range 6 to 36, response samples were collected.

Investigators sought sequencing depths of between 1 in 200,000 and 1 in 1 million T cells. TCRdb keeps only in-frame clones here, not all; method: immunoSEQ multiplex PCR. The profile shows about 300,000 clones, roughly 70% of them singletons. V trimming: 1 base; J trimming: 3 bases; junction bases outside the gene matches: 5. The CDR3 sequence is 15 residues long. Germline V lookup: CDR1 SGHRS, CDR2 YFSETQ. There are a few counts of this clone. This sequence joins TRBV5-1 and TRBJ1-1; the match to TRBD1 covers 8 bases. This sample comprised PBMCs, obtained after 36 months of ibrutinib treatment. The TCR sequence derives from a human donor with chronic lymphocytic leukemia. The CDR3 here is CASSLFQGAYTEAFF. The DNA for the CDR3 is TGCGCCAGCAGCTTGTTCCAGGGGGCGTACACTGAAGCTTTCTTT. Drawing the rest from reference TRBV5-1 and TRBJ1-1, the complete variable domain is KAGVTQTPRYLIKTRGQQVTLSCSPISGHRSVSWYQQTPGQGLQFLFEYFSETQRNKGNFPGRFSGRQFSNSRSEMNVSTLELGDSALYLCASSLFQGAYTEAFFGQGTRLTVV.